This TCR beta chain was identified during a study of OX40 agonist ivuxolimab in advanced cancers. Study at large: Prior anti-PD-1, anti-PD-L1 or anti-CTLA-4 therapy did not bar entry, and about 40% had some.

Germline CDR1 MDHEN, CDR2 SYDVKM. This CDR3 comprises 12 residues. The V and J ends lost 8 bases and 1 base respectively, with 8 bases between them. This table comes from immunoSEQ multiplex PCR, and its TCRdb copy is limited to in-frame clones, with some not included. Among roughly 32,000 clones, 92% were seen once, and the ten largest hold under 5.5%. This receptor was identified in an adult with an advanced solid tumor such as melanoma, head and neck, liver or kidney cancer. The sequencing here drew on CD4+ or CD8+ T cells sorted from blood, taken in a trial of the OX40 agonist ivuxolimab. This chain links TRBV28 with TRBJ2-5; the D gene is possibly TRBD2 (6 bases). The chain's CDR3 is CASGSGQETQYF. The CDR3 coding sequence is TGTGCCAGCGGTAGCGGCCAAGAGACCCAGTACTTC.